This T cell receptor beta chain was sequenced in a study of cytomegalovirus exposure and HLA in healthy donors. The study, taken as a whole, reports: Cytomegalovirus association was listed for 164 TCR beta chains.

It was with 60 Vbeta and 13 Jbeta primers that the PCR ran. TCRdb's table, derived via immunoSEQ multiplex PCR, lists solely in-frame clones and lacks some. The sample includes over 150,000 clones, approximately 79% of them seen just once. Deletions cut 2 bases from V and 1 base from J, with 11 bases between. This CDR3 region has 15 residues. Germline-derived CDR1 and CDR2 are SGHRS and YFSETQ. A word on this clone: What it recognizes is unknown.

The sample comprised PBMCs. V usage is TRBV5-1 and J usage is TRBJ2-3; D might be TRBD2 (5 bases). The receptor's source is a middle-aged man in good health and CMV-seronegative. This chain's CDR3 is CASSLGGGGTDTQYF. CDR3 DNA sequence: TGCGCCAGCAGCTTAGGAGGTGGGGGCACAGATACGCAGTATTTT.